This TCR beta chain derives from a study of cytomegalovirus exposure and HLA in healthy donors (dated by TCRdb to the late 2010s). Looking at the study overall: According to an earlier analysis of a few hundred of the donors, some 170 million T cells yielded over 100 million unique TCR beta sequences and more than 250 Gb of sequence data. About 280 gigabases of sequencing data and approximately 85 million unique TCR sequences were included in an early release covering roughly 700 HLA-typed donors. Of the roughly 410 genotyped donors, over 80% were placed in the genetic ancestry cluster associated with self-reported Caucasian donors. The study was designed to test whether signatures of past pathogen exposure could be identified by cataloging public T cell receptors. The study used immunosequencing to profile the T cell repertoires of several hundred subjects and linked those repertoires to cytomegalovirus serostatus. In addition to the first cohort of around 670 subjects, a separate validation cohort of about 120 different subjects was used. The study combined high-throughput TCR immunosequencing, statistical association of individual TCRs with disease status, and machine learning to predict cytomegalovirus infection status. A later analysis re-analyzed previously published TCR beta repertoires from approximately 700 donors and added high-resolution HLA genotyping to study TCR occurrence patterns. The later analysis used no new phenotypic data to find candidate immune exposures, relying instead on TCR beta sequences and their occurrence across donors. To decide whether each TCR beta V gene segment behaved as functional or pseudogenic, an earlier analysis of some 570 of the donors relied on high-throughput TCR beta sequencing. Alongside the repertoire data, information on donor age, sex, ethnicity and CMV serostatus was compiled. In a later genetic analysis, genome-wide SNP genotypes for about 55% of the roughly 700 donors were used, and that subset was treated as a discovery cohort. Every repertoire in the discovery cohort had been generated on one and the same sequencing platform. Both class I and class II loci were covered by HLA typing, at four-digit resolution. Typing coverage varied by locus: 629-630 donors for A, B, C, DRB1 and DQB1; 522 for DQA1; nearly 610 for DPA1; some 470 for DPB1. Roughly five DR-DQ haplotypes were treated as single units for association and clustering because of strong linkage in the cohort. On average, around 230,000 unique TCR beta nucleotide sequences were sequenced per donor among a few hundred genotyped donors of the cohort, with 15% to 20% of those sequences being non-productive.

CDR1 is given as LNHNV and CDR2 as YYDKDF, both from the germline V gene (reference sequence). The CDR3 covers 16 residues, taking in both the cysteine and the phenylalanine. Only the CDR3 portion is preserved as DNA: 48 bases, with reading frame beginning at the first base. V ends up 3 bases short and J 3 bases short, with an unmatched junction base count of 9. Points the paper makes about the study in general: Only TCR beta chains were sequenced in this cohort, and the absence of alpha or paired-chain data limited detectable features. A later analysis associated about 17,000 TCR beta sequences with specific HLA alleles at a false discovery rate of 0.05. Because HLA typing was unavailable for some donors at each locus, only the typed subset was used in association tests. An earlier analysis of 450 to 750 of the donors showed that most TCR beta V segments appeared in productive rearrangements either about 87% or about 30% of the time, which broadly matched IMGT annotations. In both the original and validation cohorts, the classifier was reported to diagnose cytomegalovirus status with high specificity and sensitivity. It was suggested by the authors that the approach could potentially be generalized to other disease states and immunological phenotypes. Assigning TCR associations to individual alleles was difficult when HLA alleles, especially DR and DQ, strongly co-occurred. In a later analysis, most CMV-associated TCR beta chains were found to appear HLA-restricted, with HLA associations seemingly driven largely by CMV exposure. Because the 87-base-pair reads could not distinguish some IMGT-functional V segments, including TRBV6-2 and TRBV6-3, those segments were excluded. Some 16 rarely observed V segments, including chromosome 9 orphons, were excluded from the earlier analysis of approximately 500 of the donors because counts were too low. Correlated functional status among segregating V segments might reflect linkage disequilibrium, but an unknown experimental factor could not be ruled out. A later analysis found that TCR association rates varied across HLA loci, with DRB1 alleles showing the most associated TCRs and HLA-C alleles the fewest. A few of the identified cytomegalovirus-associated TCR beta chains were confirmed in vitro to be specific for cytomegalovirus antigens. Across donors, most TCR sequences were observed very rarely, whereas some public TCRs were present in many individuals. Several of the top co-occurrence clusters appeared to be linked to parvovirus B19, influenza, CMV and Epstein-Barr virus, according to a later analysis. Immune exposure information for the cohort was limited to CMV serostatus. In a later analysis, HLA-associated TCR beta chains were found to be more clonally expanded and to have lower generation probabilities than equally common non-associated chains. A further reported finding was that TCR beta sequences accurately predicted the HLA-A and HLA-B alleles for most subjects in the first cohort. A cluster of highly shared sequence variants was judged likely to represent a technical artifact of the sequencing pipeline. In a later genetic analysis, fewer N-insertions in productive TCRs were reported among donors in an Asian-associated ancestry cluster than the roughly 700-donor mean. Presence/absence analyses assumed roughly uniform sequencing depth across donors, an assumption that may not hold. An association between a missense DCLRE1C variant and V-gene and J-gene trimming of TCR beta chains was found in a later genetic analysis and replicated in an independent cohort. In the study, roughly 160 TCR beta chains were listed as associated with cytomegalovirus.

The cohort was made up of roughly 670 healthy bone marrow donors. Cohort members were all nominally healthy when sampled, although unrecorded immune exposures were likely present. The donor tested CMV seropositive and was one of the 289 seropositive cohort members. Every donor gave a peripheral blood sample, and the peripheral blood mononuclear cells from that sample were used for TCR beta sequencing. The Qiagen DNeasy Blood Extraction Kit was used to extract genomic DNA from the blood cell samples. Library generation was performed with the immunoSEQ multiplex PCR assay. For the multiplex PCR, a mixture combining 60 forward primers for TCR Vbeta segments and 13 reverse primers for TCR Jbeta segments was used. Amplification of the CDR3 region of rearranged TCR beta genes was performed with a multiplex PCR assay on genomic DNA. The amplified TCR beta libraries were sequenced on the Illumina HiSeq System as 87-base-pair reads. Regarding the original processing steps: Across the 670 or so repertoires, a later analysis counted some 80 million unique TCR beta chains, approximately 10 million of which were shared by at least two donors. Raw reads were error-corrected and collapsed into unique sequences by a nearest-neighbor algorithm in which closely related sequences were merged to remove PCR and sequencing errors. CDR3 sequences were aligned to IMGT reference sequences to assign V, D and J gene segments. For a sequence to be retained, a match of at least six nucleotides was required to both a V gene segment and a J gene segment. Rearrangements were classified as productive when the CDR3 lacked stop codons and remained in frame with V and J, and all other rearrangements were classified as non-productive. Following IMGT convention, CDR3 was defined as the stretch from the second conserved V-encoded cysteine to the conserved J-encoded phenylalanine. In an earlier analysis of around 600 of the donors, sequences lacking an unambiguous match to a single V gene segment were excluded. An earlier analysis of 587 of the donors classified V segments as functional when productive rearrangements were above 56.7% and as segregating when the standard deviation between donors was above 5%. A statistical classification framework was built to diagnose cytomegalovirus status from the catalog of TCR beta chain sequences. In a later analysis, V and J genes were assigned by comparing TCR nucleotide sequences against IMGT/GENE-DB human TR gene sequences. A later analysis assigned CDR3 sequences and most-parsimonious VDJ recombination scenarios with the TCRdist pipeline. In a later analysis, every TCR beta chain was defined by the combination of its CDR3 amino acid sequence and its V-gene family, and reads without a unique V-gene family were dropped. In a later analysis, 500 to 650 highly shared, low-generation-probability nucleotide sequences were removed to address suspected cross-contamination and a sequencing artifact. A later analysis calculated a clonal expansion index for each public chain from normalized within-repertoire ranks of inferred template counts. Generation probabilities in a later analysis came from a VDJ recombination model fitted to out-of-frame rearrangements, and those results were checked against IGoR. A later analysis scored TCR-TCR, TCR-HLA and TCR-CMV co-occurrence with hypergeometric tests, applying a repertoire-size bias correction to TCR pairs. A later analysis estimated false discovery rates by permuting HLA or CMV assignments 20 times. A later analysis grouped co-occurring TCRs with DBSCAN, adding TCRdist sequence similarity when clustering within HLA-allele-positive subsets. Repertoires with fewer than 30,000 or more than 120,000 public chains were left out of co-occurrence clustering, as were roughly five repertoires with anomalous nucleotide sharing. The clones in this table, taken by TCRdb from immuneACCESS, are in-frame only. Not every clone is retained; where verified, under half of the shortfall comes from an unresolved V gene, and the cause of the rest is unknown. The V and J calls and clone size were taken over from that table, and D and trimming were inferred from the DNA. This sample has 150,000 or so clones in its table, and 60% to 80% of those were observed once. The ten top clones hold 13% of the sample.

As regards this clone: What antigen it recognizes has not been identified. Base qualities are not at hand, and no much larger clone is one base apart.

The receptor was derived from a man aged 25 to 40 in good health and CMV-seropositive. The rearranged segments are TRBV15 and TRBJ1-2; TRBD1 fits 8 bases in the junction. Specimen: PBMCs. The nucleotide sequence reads TGTGCCACCAGCAGGGTAGGACAGGGACTTGACTATGGCTACACCTTC. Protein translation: CATSRVGQGLDYGYTF.